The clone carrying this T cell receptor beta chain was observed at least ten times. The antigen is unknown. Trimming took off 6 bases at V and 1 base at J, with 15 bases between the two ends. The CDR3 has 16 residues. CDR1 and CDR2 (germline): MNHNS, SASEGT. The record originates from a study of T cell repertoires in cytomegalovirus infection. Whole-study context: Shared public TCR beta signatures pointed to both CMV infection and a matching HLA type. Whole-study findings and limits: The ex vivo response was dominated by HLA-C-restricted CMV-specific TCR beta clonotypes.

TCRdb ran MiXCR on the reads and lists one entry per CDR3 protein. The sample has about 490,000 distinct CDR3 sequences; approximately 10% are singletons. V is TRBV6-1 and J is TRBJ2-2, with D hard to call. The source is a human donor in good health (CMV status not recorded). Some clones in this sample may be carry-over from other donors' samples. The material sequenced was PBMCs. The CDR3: CASRPSLKGNTGELFF. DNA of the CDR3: TGTGCCAGCAGACCCTCTCTTAAGGGGAACACCGGGGAGCTGTTTTTT.